The 15 T cell receptor beta chains reported below all come from one sample, sequenced in a study of cytomegalovirus exposure and HLA in healthy donors. Vbeta (60) and Jbeta (13) primers were used in the PCR. Assay: immunoSEQ multiplex PCR; the TCRdb copy retains only in-frame clones and omits some. The repertoire includes 150,000 to 180,000 clones, about 80% of them detected once, and under 4.5% sits in the top ten. Specimen: PBMCs. Receptors originate from a woman aged 40 to 50 in good health and CMV-seronegative.

The V gene is TRBV5-1, the J gene TRBJ2-2, with D possibly matching TRBD1 (6 bases). This CDR3 is built from 14 residues. The V gene lost 4 bases and the J gene lost 2 bases, with 9 bases spanning the gap. Germline assignment: CDR1 SGHRS and CDR2 YFSETQ. Written as DNA, the CDR3 is TGCGCCAGCAGCCCGGGACATAACACCGGGGAGCTGTTTTTT. Protein: CASSPGHNTGELFF.

The rearrangement uses TRBV5-6 and TRBJ1-1; TRBD1 might be the D (6 bases). Between the trimmed V and J ends, which lost 3 bases and 3 bases, there was a span of 6 bases. The germline gives CDR1 SGHDT, CDR2 YYEEEE. This CDR3 region has 12 residues. The CDR3 DNA is TGTGCCAGCAGCTACAGGGACACTGAAGCTTTCTTT. It translates to CASSYRDTEAFF.

This chain uses TRBV27 with TRBJ1-1; no definite D call. V was cut by 5 bases and J by 1 base, with 11 bases left in between. This CDR3 has 14 amino acids. The germline V gene encodes CDR1 MNHEY and CDR2 SMNVEV (reference sequence). The CDR3 loop is CASSPYDKNTEAFF. CDR3 coding DNA: TGTGCCAGCAGTCCTTATGACAAGAACACTGAAGCTTTCTTT.

The V call is TRBV2, the J call TRBJ1-1, with 9 bases that match TRBD1. With 3 bases clipped from V and 13 bases from J, the junction kept 9 bases outside the gene matches. Germline V gene lookup returns CDR1 SNHLY and CDR2 FYNNEI. CDR3 length: 13 residues. The DNA for the CDR3 is TGTGCCAGCAGTGATGCGACAGGGGGACGGGGTTTCTTT. It encodes CASSDATGGRGFF.

The chain combines TRBV6-5 with TRBJ1-2, with D maybe TRBD1 (6 bases). Per the germline V gene, CDR1 is MNHEY and CDR2 is SVGAGI. This CDR3 has 13 residues. The V end lost 5 bases, the J end lost 8 bases, and 15 bases lay between the germline ends. CDR3: CASSLLPGVGYTF. The CDR3 DNA sequence: TGTGCCAGCAGTCTACTACCAGGGGTCGGCTACACCTTC.

This clone was detected only a few times. The V call is TRBV30, the J call TRBJ1-1; no clear D gene. Per germline, CDR1 GTSNPN and CDR2 SVGIG (reference sequence). The CDR3 runs 12 residues. V gave up 4 bases and J gave up 1 base, with 7 bases separating them. DNA for the CDR3: TGTGCCTGGACTTTCAGGAACACTGAAGCTTTCTTT. Protein: CAWTFRNTEAFF.

The genes are TRBV4-2 and TRBJ2-1; 11 bases align to TRBD2. Germline trimming cut 0 bases from V and 5 bases from J; bases unmatched to any gene: 12. CDR1 and CDR2 from the germline V gene are LGHNA and YNFKEQ. The CDR3 loop spans 19 amino acids. The DNA of the CDR3 is TGTGCCAGCAGCCAAGATCTTCTAGCGGGGGGAGGAGGACACAATGAGCAGTTCTTC. It specifies CASSQDLLAGGGGHNEQFF.

This chain connects TRBV29-1 to TRBJ2-7; 7 bases align to TRBD1. Germline V gene data show CDR1 as SQVTM and CDR2 as ANQGSEA. The CDR3 consists of 14 residues. V lost 4 bases, J lost 9 bases, and 15 bases stayed unmatched. CDR3 residues: CSVAGVQGISGQYF. In DNA, the CDR3 is TGCAGCGTTGCTGGTGTACAGGGGATCAGCGGGCAGTACTTC.

The chain has TRBV5-1 and TRBJ2-5; D is uncertain. The tail of the sequence fits TRBJ2-7 better, so the J call may be wrong. Germline V gene sequence: CDR1 SGHRS, CDR2 YFSETQ. This CDR3 comprises 13 residues. Here the CDR3 reads CASSLQWDYEQYF. The DNA of the CDR3 is TGCGCCAGCAGCTTGCAGTGGGACTACGAGCAGTACTTC.

As regards this clone: The junction shows a germline mismatch at one end, possibly a read error. The chain joins TRBV5-4 to TRBJ1-2, with 9 positions matching TRBD1. Germline values: CDR1 SGHNT, CDR2 YYREEE (reference sequence). The CDR3 runs to 11 residues. CDR3 sequence (DNA): TGTGCCAGCAGCTTCCGGGACAGGGCGGACTTC. Residues: CASSFRDRADF. The variable domain in full, completed from reference TRBV5-4 and TRBJ1-2, reads ETGVTQSPTHLIKTRGQQVTLRCSSQSGHNTVSWYQQALGQGPQFIFQYYREEENGRGNFPPRFSGLQFPNYSSELNVNALELDDSALYLCASSFRDRADFGSGTRLTVV.

The chain links TRBV4-2 to TRBJ1-5; 8 bases line up with TRBD1. The CDR3 runs 16 residues. Germline V gene data show CDR1 as LGHNA and CDR2 as YNFKEQ. The junction had 1 base not matched to a gene; V was cut back by 0 bases and J by 0 bases. Here the CDR3 reads CASSQDRGHSNQPQHF. The CDR3, as DNA: TGTGCCAGCAGCCAAGACAGGGGGCATAGCAATCAGCCCCAGCATTTT.

The J gene is TRBJ1-1, the V gene TRBV11-3; D gene ambiguous. Germline V gene sequence: CDR1 SGHNT, CDR2 YENEEA. Trimming pared 5 bases from V and 0 bases from J, leaving 16 bases between. This CDR3 has 16 amino acids. CDR3 loop: CASSPLNSNLNTEAFF. The CDR3 region has the DNA TGTGCCAGCAGCCCTCTAAATTCGAATTTGAACACTGAAGCTTTCTTT.

The J gene is TRBJ1-4, the V gene TRBV30; 10 bases line up with TRBD1. CDR3 size: 13 residues. Germline CDR1 and CDR2: GTSNPN and SVGIG (reference sequence). V trimming: 3 bases; J trimming: 6 bases; junction bases outside the gene matches: 1. In DNA form, the CDR3 reads TGTGCCTGGAGAGGGACAGGGGATGAAAAACTGTTTTTT. Encoded protein: CAWRGTGDEKLFF.

The chain combines TRBV27 with TRBJ2-7; D unclear. The CDR3 is 13 residues long. The germline V gene encodes CDR1 MNHEY and CDR2 SMNVEV (reference sequence). Trimming stripped 4 bases from V and 2 bases from J, with 9 bases between. CDR3 sequence (DNA): TGTGCCAGCAGTTCCTTACGGGCCTACGAGCAGTACTTC. The encoded protein is CASSSLRAYEQYF.

The rearrangement links TRBV28 to TRBJ2-5, with 7 bases aligning to TRBD1. Germline loops: CDR1 MDHEN, CDR2 SYDVKM. The CDR3 spans 16 residues. The V gene end was trimmed by 6 bases and the J gene end by 4 bases; junction bases not matched to a gene: 14. CDR3 residues: CASSPRGQANLETQYF. The CDR3 DNA reads TGTGCCAGCAGCCCCCGAGGACAGGCGAATTTAGAGACCCAGTACTTC.